The T cell receptor beta chain described here comes from a study of T cell repertoires in cytomegalovirus infection. Study-wide points: There were carriers of CMV plus the relevant HLA, and cumulative public TCR beta family frequency identified them.

The sample holds many counts of this clonotype. Its target is unknown. TCRdb called the reads again in MiXCR, with one record for every CDR3 protein. Among some 180,000 distinct CDR3 sequences listed, 15% to 20% were seen once. V gave up 0 bases and J gave up 0 bases, with 15 bases separating them. Germline CDR1 reads SGHTA; CDR2 reads FQGNSA. The CDR3 has 18 residues. The chain links TRBV7-2 to TRBJ1-3; D possibly corresponds to TRBD1 (6 bases). The source material was PBMCs. This TCR was sampled from a human donor in good health (CMV status not recorded). Some clones in this sample may be carry-over from other donors' samples. CDR3 region: CASSLAYPGAASGNTIYF. CDR3 nucleotides: TGTGCCAGCAGCTTAGCCTACCCGGGGGCTGCCTCTGGAAACACCATATATTTT.